The clone carrying this TCR beta chain was seen just once. As yet, its antigen is unknown. In germline, CDR1 is SNHLY, CDR2 FYNNEI. This CDR3 has 15 residues. V shed 1 base and J shed 4 bases, with 13 bases lying between them. The data stem from a study of T cell responses to AZD1222 COVID-19 vaccine. This table comes from immunoSEQ multiplex PCR, and its TCRdb copy is limited to in-frame clones, with some not included. In the table there are about 57,000 clones, 85% to 90% of which are singletons. General study results and limits: CD4 TCRs covered the whole spike, strongest at regions 160-218 and 743-854. None of the repertoires were sampled until the peak T cell response had passed. The donor cohort was predominantly white British with a female majority, and clonal diversity may have been underestimated.

This TCR came from an adult in good health. The source was peripheral blood, collected on day 0 of AZD1222 vaccination. The J gene is TRBJ1-2, the V gene TRBV2, with D perhaps matching TRBD1 (6 bases). The CDR3 protein is CASSEDRVITYGYTF. The DNA of the CDR3 is TGTGCCAGCAGTGAAGACAGGGTGATAACCTATGGCTACACCTTC.